This TCR beta chain is drawn from a study of cytomegalovirus exposure and HLA in healthy donors listed by TCRdb under 2017. With respect to the entire study: In an earlier analysis of some 610 of the donors, 250 to 350 Gb of sequence data and roughly 100 million unique TCR beta sequences from about 190 million T cells were reported. Typing coverage varied by locus: about 629-630 donors for A, B, C, DRB1 and DQB1; approximately 500 for DQA1; around 610 for DPA1; under 490 for DPB1. An earlier analysis of some 500 of the donors used high-throughput TCR beta sequencing to judge whether each TCR beta V gene segment behaved as functional or pseudogenic. The study aimed to test whether cataloging public T cell receptors could reveal signatures of past pathogen exposure. Five DR-DQ haplotypes were handled as single units for association and clustering because linkage in the cohort was strong. Among the roughly 400 genotyped donors, approximately 82% belonged to the genetic ancestry cluster associated with self-reported Caucasian donors. Among about 390 genotyped donors of the cohort, an average of 235,054 unique TCR beta nucleotide sequences were sequenced per donor, around a sixth of them non-productive. HLA typing included class I and class II loci at four-digit resolution. In the later analysis, no new phenotypic data were used to find candidate immune exposures; instead, reliance was placed on TCR beta sequences and their occurrence across donors. Donor age, sex, ethnicity and CMV serostatus were collected together with the repertoire data. In addition to the first cohort of 666 subjects, a separate validation cohort of approximately 120 different subjects was used. To predict cytomegalovirus infection status, the study brought together high-throughput TCR immunosequencing, statistical association of individual TCRs with disease status, and machine learning. The study used immunosequencing to profile the T cell repertoires of approximately 630 subjects and linked those repertoires to cytomegalovirus serostatus. Genome-wide SNP genotypes for about 55% of the 666 donors were used in a later genetic analysis, which treated that subset as a discovery cohort. Roughly 320 gigabases of sequencing data and around 85 million unique TCR sequences made up an early release that covered approximately 700 HLA-typed donors. All discovery cohort repertoires had been generated using a single sequencing platform. A later analysis re-analyzed previously published TCR beta repertoires from hundreds of donors and added high-resolution HLA genotyping to study TCR occurrence patterns. Paper-wide results and their limitations: Cytomegalovirus status was reported to be diagnosed by the classifier with high specificity and sensitivity in both the original and validation cohorts. In a later analysis, several top co-occurrence clusters were reported to appear linked to parvovirus B19, influenza, CMV and Epstein-Barr virus. V-gene and J-gene trimming of TCR beta chains was associated with a missense DCLRE1C variant in a later genetic analysis, and the association was replicated in an independent cohort. Because HLA typing was unavailable for some donors at each locus, only the typed subset was used in association tests. In the study, approximately 160 TCR beta chains were listed as associated with cytomegalovirus. The cohort was sequenced for TCR beta chains only, and without alpha or paired-chain data the features that could be detected were limited. The earlier analysis of around 600 of the donors excluded some 15 rarely observed V segments, including chromosome 9 orphons, because counts were too low. A few of the identified cytomegalovirus-associated TCR beta chains were confirmed in vitro to be specific for cytomegalovirus antigens. A group of highly shared sequence variants was considered likely to be a technical artifact of the sequencing pipeline. In an earlier analysis of some 500 of the donors, most TCR beta V segments appeared in productive rearrangements about 87% or about 30% of the time, broadly matching IMGT annotations. In a later analysis, most CMV-associated TCR beta chains were found to appear HLA-restricted, with HLA associations seemingly driven largely by CMV exposure. A later analysis associated 16,951 TCR beta sequences with specific HLA alleles at a false discovery rate of 0.05. A further reported finding was that TCR beta sequences accurately predicted the HLA-A and HLA-B alleles for most subjects in the first cohort. According to the authors, the approach could potentially be generalized to other disease states and immunological phenotypes. Assigning TCR associations to individual alleles was difficult when HLA alleles, especially DR and DQ, strongly co-occurred. Across donors, most TCR sequences were observed very rarely, whereas some public TCRs were present in many individuals. Compared with equally common non-associated chains, HLA-associated TCR beta chains in a later analysis were more clonally expanded and had lower generation probabilities. Immune exposure information for the cohort was limited to CMV serostatus. According to a later analysis, TCR association rates differed among HLA loci, with DRB1 alleles showing the most associated TCRs and HLA-C alleles showing the fewest. Some IMGT-functional V segments, including TRBV6-2 and TRBV6-3, could not be distinguished by the 87-base-pair reads and were therefore excluded. Correlated functional status among segregating V segments might be attributable to linkage disequilibrium, but an unknown experimental factor could not be ruled out. Compared with the roughly 670-donor mean, donors in an Asian-associated ancestry cluster had fewer N-insertions in productive TCRs, according to a later genetic analysis. Sequencing depth was assumed to be roughly uniform across donors in the presence/absence analyses, though that assumption may not hold.

CDR1 and CDR2 are read off the germline V gene as MGHRA and YSYEKL. Trimmed from V: 6 bases; trimmed from J: 7 bases; junction bases lacking a gene match: 10. Its CDR3 holds 14 amino acids, cysteine through phenylalanine. Here the CDR3 DNA is all that survives: 42 bases in frame from base 1. A few counts support this clone. The target of this receptor is not known. No base quality values were provided; no much bigger clone lies one nucleotide off. To prepare the library, the immunoSEQ multiplex PCR assay was applied. A mixture of 60 forward primers for TCR Vbeta segments and 13 reverse primers for TCR Jbeta segments was used in the multiplex PCR. Amplification of the CDR3 region of rearranged TCR beta genes was performed with a multiplex PCR assay on genomic DNA. The Illumina HiSeq System was used to sequence the amplified TCR beta libraries as 87-base-pair reads. From the authors' description of their analysis: A later analysis tallied some 79 million unique TCR beta chains across the approximately 670 repertoires, and about 12 million of those chains were shared by two or more donors. To remove PCR and sequencing errors, raw reads were error-corrected and collapsed into unique sequences using a nearest-neighbor algorithm that merged closely related sequences. CDR3 sequences were aligned to IMGT reference sequences to assign V, D and J gene segments. For a sequence to be retained, a match of at least six nucleotides was required to both a V gene segment and a J gene segment. Rearrangements were called productive when the CDR3 lacked stop codons and stayed in frame with V and J; all others were non-productive. CDR3 was defined by IMGT convention, running from the second conserved V-encoded cysteine to the conserved J-encoded phenylalanine. The earlier analysis of about 590 of the donors excluded sequences that lacked an unambiguous match to a single V gene segment. In an earlier analysis of 587 of the donors, a V segment was called functional when productive rearrangements were above 56.7%, and segregating when the standard deviation between donors exceeded 5%. A statistical classification framework was built for diagnosing cytomegalovirus status from the catalog of TCR beta chain sequences. In a later analysis, V and J genes were assigned by comparing TCR nucleotide sequences against IMGT/GENE-DB human TR gene sequences. A later analysis assigned CDR3 sequences and most-parsimonious VDJ recombination scenarios with the TCRdist pipeline. In a later analysis, each TCR beta chain was defined by its CDR3 amino acid sequence together with its V-gene family, and reads lacking a unique V-gene family were excluded. A later analysis removed 550 to 700 highly shared, low-generation-probability nucleotide sequences to deal with suspected cross-contamination and a sequencing artifact. In a later analysis, a clonal expansion index was calculated for each public chain from normalized within-repertoire ranks of inferred template counts. In a later analysis, generation probabilities were computed with a VDJ recombination model fitted to out-of-frame rearrangements, and the resulting probabilities were checked against IGoR. In a later analysis, TCR-TCR, TCR-HLA and TCR-CMV co-occurrence was scored with hypergeometric tests, and a repertoire-size bias correction was applied to TCR pairs. A later analysis estimated false discovery rates by permuting HLA or CMV assignments 20 times. In a later analysis, co-occurring TCRs were grouped using DBSCAN, with TCRdist sequence similarity added in when clustering inside HLA-allele-positive subsets. Repertoires with fewer than 30,000 or more than 120,000 public chains, plus five repertoires with anomalous nucleotide sharing, were excluded from co-occurrence clustering. TCRdb obtained this table from immuneACCESS and retained in-frame rearrangements with V and J assigned. These tables miss some clones; where compared with another copy, unresolved V genes account for less than half of the shortfall, and the remainder is unexplained. V and J calls and clone size follow that table, whereas D and trimming were derived from the DNA. The sample table holds about 130,000 clones, of which about two thirds were seen once. Clones ranked in the top ten supply under 3% of the sample.

In total, approximately 610 healthy bone marrow donors made up the cohort. At the time of sampling, every cohort member was nominally healthy, though immune exposures that went unrecorded were likely present. The donor was CMV seropositive and was included in the group of approximately 310 seropositive cohort members. Every donor gave a peripheral blood sample, and the peripheral blood mononuclear cells from that sample were used for TCR beta sequencing. The Qiagen DNeasy Blood Extraction Kit was used to extract genomic DNA from the blood cell samples. This clonotype was obtained from a woman aged 55-69 years in good health and CMV-seropositive. Sequenced: PBMCs. The rearrangement combines TRBV4-1 with TRBJ1-2; 8 central bases correspond to TRBD1. This receptor carries the CDR3 CASRPTGAHAGYTF. The nucleotides read TGCGCCAGCAGACCGACAGGGGCCCACGCTGGCTACACCTTC.